Below are 20 T cell receptor beta chains sequenced from a single sample in a study of shared clonotypes between healthy human individuals. The naive CD8 population came from CD45RO-negative cells selected for CCR7, without terminally differentiated effector memory CD45RA+ cells. Here immunoSEQ multiplex PCR was the method, and the copy in TCRdb shows in-frame clones only, minus some. The sample lists 2 million or so clones, about 95% occurring once. The sequencing input was naive CD8+ T cells sorted from blood. All receptors come from a man between 18 and 29 years old in good health.

This chain connects TRBV12-5 to TRBJ2-2; 11 bases are shared with TRBD2. V dropped 1 base and J dropped 6; count of bases not matched to a gene: 4. The length of the CDR3 is 16 residues. Germline V CDR1 and CDR2: LGHNT, FRNRAP. The CDR3 DNA is TGTGCTAGTGGTTTGGGGGGACTAGCGGTCCCCGGGGAGCTGTTTTTT. Its translation: CASGLGGLAVPGELFF.

This chain's CDR3 is CASSEAVAGGRAEQFF. The DNA for the CDR3 is TGTGCCAGCAGTGAAGCGGTAGCGGGGGGCAGAGCCGAGCAGTTCTTC. The chain uses TRBV6-1 and TRBJ2-1; TRBD2 agrees at 10 bases. Germline CDR1 and CDR2: MNHNS and SASEGT. Trimming took 0 bases from V and 10 from J; bases not matched to a gene: 9. The CDR3 runs to 16 residues.

The chain combines TRBV5-1 with TRBJ2-1; tentative D call: TRBD2 (5 bases). The V gene's germline CDR1 is SGHRS and CDR2 YFSETQ. The CDR3 sequence is 13 residues long. The ends were cut back, 0 bases at V and 9 bases at J, with 10 bases in the middle. CDR3 in amino acids: CASSLGLASEQFF. In DNA form, the CDR3 reads TGCGCCAGCAGCTTGGGGCTAGCCAGTGAGCAGTTCTTC. Full variable domain (remainder filled in from reference TRBV5-1 and TRBJ2-1): KAGVTQTPRYLIKTRGQQVTLSCSPISGHRSVSWYQQTPGQGLQFLFEYFSETQRNKGNFPGRFSGRQFSNSRSEMNVSTLELGDSALYLCASSLGLASEQFFGPGTRLTVL.

The chain recombines TRBV19 with TRBJ2-1, with a tentative D call TRBD2 (6 bases). CDR1 and CDR2 (germline): LNHDA, SQIVND (reference sequence). The V end was cut by 1 base, the J end by 3 bases, with 10 bases between. This CDR3 spans 15 amino acids. In DNA form, the CDR3 reads TGTGCCAGTAGTATAGGAGGGGACTTCTACAATGAGCAGTTCTTC. This translates into CASSIGGDFYNEQFF. The whole variable domain, filled in from reference TRBV19 and TRBJ2-1, reads DGGITQSPKYLFRKEGQNVTLSCEQNLNHDAMYWYRQDPGQGLRLIYYSQIVNDFQKGDIAEGYSVSREKKESFPLTVTSAQKNPTAFYLCASSIGGDFYNEQFFGPGTRLTVL.

V is TRBV18 and J is TRBJ1-3; D is possibly TRBD1 (6 bases). Trimming took 3 bases from V and 0 from J, leaving 9 bases between them. The CDR3 is made up of 15 amino acids. The V gene's germline CDR1 is KGHSH and CDR2 LQKENI. CDR3 DNA sequence: TGTGCCAGCTCACCGGGACAAAGCTCTGGAAACACCATATATTTT. Its translation: CASSPGQSSGNTIYF.

This chain joins TRBV18 and TRBJ1-2; D is possibly TRBD1 (6 bases). In germline, CDR1 is KGHSH, CDR2 LQKENI. The CDR3 runs 14 residues. The germline V and J ends were trimmed by 3 bases and 6 bases, with 14 bases remaining between them. The CDR3 here is CASSPGQNRHGYTF. As DNA, the CDR3 is TGTGCCAGCTCACCGGGACAAAATCGGCATGGCTACACCTTC.

The gene calls are TRBV7-9 and TRBJ2-7; D is possibly TRBD1 (6 bases). Trimming stripped 6 bases from V and 0 bases from J, with 18 bases between. Per germline, CDR1 SEHNR and CDR2 FQNEAQ (reference sequence). The CDR3 is 16 amino acids. The CDR3 region is CASSFTSGVYSYEQYF. The DNA of the CDR3 is TGTGCCAGCAGTTTTACCTCAGGGGTTTACTCCTACGAGCAGTACTTC.

Points on this clone: Other DNA sequences in the same sample also yield this CDR3. This chain connects TRBV27 to TRBJ1-1, with D maybe TRBD1 (6 bases). The germline CDR1 and CDR2 sequences are MNHEY and SMNVEV (reference sequence). The CDR3 length is 14 residues. V was clipped by 3 bases and J by 2 bases, with 10 bases between them. The CDR3 nucleotides are TGTGCCAGCAGTTTCGGGGGGGCCAACACTGAAGCTTTCTTT. Amino acid sequence: CASSFGGANTEAFF.

This clone has only one observation. The chain has TRBV4-1 and TRBJ1-3, with D perhaps matching TRBD1 (5 bases). Per the germline V gene, CDR1 is MGHRA and CDR2 is YSYEKL. CDR3 length: 17 amino acids. Trimming took off 1 base at V and 4 bases at J, with 17 bases between the two ends. The CDR3 nucleotides are TGCGCCAGCAGCCAAGTAGGGGCAGGGTCGACCGGAAACACCATATATTTT. Residues: CASSQVGAGSTGNTIYF.

The CDR3, as DNA: TGTGCCAGCAGATACGGGGGGAACTCGAATCAGCCCCAGCATTTT. Translation gives CASRYGGNSNQPQHF. This chain joins TRBV27 and TRBJ1-5, with D tentatively TRBD1 (5 bases). The CDR3 is 15 amino acids. The germline gives CDR1 MNHEY, CDR2 SMNVEV (reference sequence). V was pared by 6 bases and J by 4 bases, with 16 bases between.

This clone was seen a single time. This may stem from a read error, because a much larger clone lies one nucleotide away. Distinct nucleotide sequences in the sample also encode this CDR3. The DNA for the CDR3 is TGTGCCAGCAGGTTGGACAGCTCCTACGAGCAGTACTTC. Its translation: CASRLDSSYEQYF. The rearrangement uses TRBV7-9 and TRBJ2-7, with a weak D call TRBD1 (6 bases). This CDR3 spans 13 amino acids. V was trimmed by 6 bases and J by 0 bases, leaving 9 bases between them. Germline V gene lookup returns CDR1 SEHNR and CDR2 FQNEAQ (reference sequence). The full variable domain, rest sourced from reference TRBV7-9 and TRBJ2-7, is DTGVSQNPRHKITKRGQNVTFRCDPISEHNRLYWYRQTLGQGPEFLTYFQNEAQLEKSRLLSDRFSAERPKGSFSTLEIQRTEQGDSAMYLCASRLDSSYEQYFGPGTRLTVT.

This chain connects TRBV10-3 to TRBJ2-1; TRBD2 agrees at 8 bases. Per the germline V gene, CDR1 is ENHRY and CDR2 is SYGVKD. V was pared by 7 bases and J by 0 bases, with 20 bases of the junction left unmatched. The CDR3 runs to 20 residues. CDR3 sequence: CAITASLGLENQSSYNEQFF. The DNA of the CDR3 is TGTGCCATCACGGCTAGTCTGGGACTAGAAAACCAGAGCTCCTACAATGAGCAGTTCTTC.

The chain carries TRBV13 and TRBJ2-1; D could derive from TRBD1 or TRBD2 (5 bases each). CDR1 PRHDT and CDR2 FYEKMQ come from the germline V gene (reference sequence). Deletions cut 5 bases from V and 3 bases from J, with 14 bases between. The CDR3 is 15 amino acids. The CDR3 DNA reads TGTGCCAGCAGCCCCCAGGGAGCCTTCTACAATGAGCAGTTCTTC. Translation: CASSPQGAFYNEQFF.

Worth noting for this clone: Other DNA variants within this sample encode the same CDR3. The rearrangement links TRBV9 to TRBJ1-2; D is uncertain. This CDR3 has 13 amino acids. Trimming cost V 2 bases and J 5 bases, with 10 bases left between them. CDR1 and CDR2 from the germline V gene are SGDLS and YYNGEE. The chain's CDR3 is CASSVTGEYGYTF. CDR3 bases: TGTGCCAGCAGCGTGACGGGAGAGTATGGCTACACCTTC.

The V call is TRBV7-9, the J call TRBJ2-7, with 10 bases aligning to TRBD1. The germline CDR1 and CDR2 sequences are SEHNR and FQNEAQ (reference sequence). V lost 5 bases, J lost 4 bases, and 11 bases stayed unmatched. The CDR3 runs to 16 residues. The CDR3, as DNA: TGTGCCAGCAGCCCCCTGGACAGGGGGAATGATTACGAGCAGTACTTC. Protein sequence: CASSPLDRGNDYEQYF.

V is TRBV7-9 and J is TRBJ1-4; TRBD1 is a possible D gene (5 bases). Germline V CDR1 and CDR2: SEHNR, FQNEAQ (reference sequence). Between the trimmed V and J ends, which lost 3 bases and 0 bases, there was a span of 14 bases. The CDR3 runs to 17 residues. In DNA, the CDR3 is TGTGCCAGCAGCTTGGGGACGGACCCATCAACTAATGAAAAACTGTTTTTT. It yields the protein CASSLGTDPSTNEKLFF. Full variable domain (missing parts from reference TRBV7-9 and TRBJ1-4): DTGVSQNPRHKITKRGQNVTFRCDPISEHNRLYWYRQTLGQGPEFLTYFQNEAQLEKSRLLSDRFSAERPKGSFSTLEIQRTEQGDSAMYLCASSLGTDPSTNEKLFFGSGTQLSVL.

Only a few counts were recorded for this clone. The chain couples TRBV7-9 to TRBJ2-1; D is uncertain. Trimming removed 0 bases from V and 8 bases from J, with 5 bases in between. The germline V gene encodes CDR1 SEHNR and CDR2 FQNEAQ (reference sequence). The CDR3 spans 12 residues. CDR3 DNA sequence: TGTGCCAGCAGCTTAGCGCTCCATGAGCAGTTCTTC. Translation: CASSLALHEQFF.

The rearrangement joins TRBV7-9 to TRBJ2-1; TRBD2 matches 10 bases. CDR1 is SEHNR and CDR2 is FQNEAQ in the germline V gene (reference sequence). V shed 4 bases and J 5 bases; nucleotides not matched to a gene: 2. The CDR3 loop spans 14 amino acids. The CDR3 protein is CASSSAGGDNEQFF. The CDR3 nucleotides read TGTGCCAGCAGCTCAGCGGGAGGGGACAATGAGCAGTTCTTC.

The chain employs TRBV27 and TRBJ2-7, with D possibly being TRBD1 (5 bases). V was trimmed by 4 bases and J by 0 bases, leaving 10 bases between them. The CDR3 covers 14 residues. CDR1 MNHEY and CDR2 SMNVEV come from the germline V gene (reference sequence). The CDR3 sequence: CASSWTPRSYEQYF. In DNA form, the CDR3 reads TGTGCCAGCAGTTGGACACCCCGCTCCTACGAGCAGTACTTC.

This rearrangement joins TRBV9 to TRBJ1-1; 11 positions match TRBD1. V lost 4 bases and J lost 10; bases outside the gene matches: 15. The CDR3 sequence is 16 residues long. From germline, CDR1 is SGDLS and CDR2 YYNGEE. CDR3 residues: CASSKWTGGSQLGAFF. CDR3 bases: TGTGCCAGCAGCAAATGGACAGGGGGCTCCCAGTTAGGAGCTTTCTTT.